The present T cell receptor beta chain was sequenced within a study of long-term antiretroviral therapy in people with HIV. Assay version v3.0 of immunoSEQ was used, and it was run at survey level. The sequencing target was about 35,000-55,000 T-cell genomes per sample. The method was immunoSEQ multiplex PCR; TCRdb's version includes in-frame clones alone and lacks a portion of them. The repertoire has approximately 22,000 clones, around 80% of them found once; the top ten carry around 3.1%. Per donor, a minimum of one pre-ART and a minimum of two post-ART PBMC samples were available. Without exception, participants with HIV were treated in the United States. The cryopreserved samples used held roughly 0.9-11 million PBMC prior to extraction of DNA. Germline V gene lookup returns CDR1 MRHNA and CDR2 SNTAGT. Trimming removed 6 bases at V and 8 bases at J, with 1 base between. This CDR3 has 9 amino acids.

This chain connects TRBV6-4 to TRBJ1-4, with no clear D. The specimen was unsorted PBMCs, collected 1.9 years after starting antiretroviral therapy. This sequence originates from a woman aged 45 to 65 with HIV. CDR3 region: CASREKLFF. Here the CDR3 DNA reads TGTGCCAGCAGGGAAAAACTGTTTTTT.